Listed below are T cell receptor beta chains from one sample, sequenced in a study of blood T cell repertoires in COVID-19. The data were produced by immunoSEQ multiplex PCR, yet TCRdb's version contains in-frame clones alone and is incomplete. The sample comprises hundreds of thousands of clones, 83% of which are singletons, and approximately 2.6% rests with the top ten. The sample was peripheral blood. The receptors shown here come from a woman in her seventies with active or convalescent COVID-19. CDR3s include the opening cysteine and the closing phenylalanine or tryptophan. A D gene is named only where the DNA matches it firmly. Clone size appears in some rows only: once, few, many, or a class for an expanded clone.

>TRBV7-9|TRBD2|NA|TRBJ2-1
CASSLGTGTSVYNEQFF
TGTGCCAGCAGCTTAGGGACCGGGACTAGCGTCTACAATGAGCAGTTCTTC
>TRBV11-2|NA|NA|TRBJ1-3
CASSLSVGSGNTIYF
TGTGCCAGCAGCTTATCGGTCGGGTCTGGAAACACCATATATTTT
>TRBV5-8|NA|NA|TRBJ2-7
CASSFFGGTYEQYF
TGTGCCAGCAGCTTTTTCGGGGGAACCTACGAGCAGTACTTC
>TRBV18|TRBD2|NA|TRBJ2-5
CASSPPSGGGETQYF
TGTGCCAGCTCACCACCAAGCGGGGGTGGTGAGACCCAGTACTTC
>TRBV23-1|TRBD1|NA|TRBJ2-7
CASSLQGPSHEQYF
TGCGCCAGCAGTCTACAGGGGCCCTCCCACGAGCAGTACTTC
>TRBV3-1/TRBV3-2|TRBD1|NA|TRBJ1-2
CASSGDRDGYTF
TGTGCCAGCAGCGGGGACAGGGATGGCTACACCTTC
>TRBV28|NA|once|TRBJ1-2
CASSLPERGYGYTF
TGTGCCAGCAGTCTCCCTGAGCGGGGTTATGGCTACACCTTC
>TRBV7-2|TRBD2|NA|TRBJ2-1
CASSSRTSGGPYNEQFF
TGTGCCAGCAGCTCTAGGACTAGCGGGGGACCTTACAATGAGCAGTTCTTC
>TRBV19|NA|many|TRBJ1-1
CASSQGYTEAFF
TGTGCCAGTAGTCAGGGGTACACTGAAGCTTTCTTT
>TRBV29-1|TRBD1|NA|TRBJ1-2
CSVGDRGNAGYTF
TGCAGCGTGGGGGACAGGGGTAATGCCGGCTACACCTTC
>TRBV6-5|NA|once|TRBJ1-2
CASREDGGGYTF
TGTGCCAGCAGGGAGGACGGTGGGGGCTACACCTTC
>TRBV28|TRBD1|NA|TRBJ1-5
CAAGGQVNQPQHF
TGTGCCGCCGGGGGACAGGTCAATCAGCCCCAGCATTTT
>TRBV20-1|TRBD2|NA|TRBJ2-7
CSASLAGLAAYEQYF
TGCAGTGCTAGTTTGGCCGGACTAGCGGCCTACGAGCAGTACTTC
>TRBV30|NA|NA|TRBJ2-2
CAWSADTGELFF
TGTGCCTGGAGTGCAGACACCGGGGAGCTGTTTTTT
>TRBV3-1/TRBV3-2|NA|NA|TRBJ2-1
CASSHSTVYNEQFF
TGTGCCAGCAGCCATTCGACAGTTTACAATGAGCAGTTCTTC
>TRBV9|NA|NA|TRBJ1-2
CASSVHGDTIDYGYTF
TGTGCCAGCAGCGTACACGGGGACACCATAGACTATGGCTACACCTTC
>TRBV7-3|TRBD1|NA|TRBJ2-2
CASSYQGASTGELFF
TGTGCCAGCAGCTACCAGGGGGCGAGCACCGGGGAGCTGTTTTTT
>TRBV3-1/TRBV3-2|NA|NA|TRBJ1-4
CASTSLGLDNEKLFF
TGTGCCAGCACCTCCCTGGGGCTGGATAATGAAAAACTGTTTTTT
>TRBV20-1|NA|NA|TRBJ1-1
CSASKGRRAEAFF
TGCAGTGCTAGTAAGGGGCGGAGGGCTGAAGCTTTCTTT
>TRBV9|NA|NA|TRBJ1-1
CASSPYTEAFF
TGTGCCAGCAGCCCTTACACTGAAGCTTTCTTT
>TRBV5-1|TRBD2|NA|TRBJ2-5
CASSLGGGETQYF
TGCGCCAGCAGCTTGGGCGGGGGGGAGACCCAGTACTTC
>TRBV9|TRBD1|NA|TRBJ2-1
CASSVAGTGAYNEQFF
TGTGCCAGCAGCGTAGCCGGGACAGGAGCCTACAATGAGCAGTTCTTC
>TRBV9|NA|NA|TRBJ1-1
CASSVSPAMNTEAFF
TGTGCCAGCAGCGTCTCCCCTGCGATGAACACTGAAGCTTTCTTT
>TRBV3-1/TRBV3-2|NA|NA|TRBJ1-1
CASSLGGGKNTEAFF
TGTGCCAGCAGCTTAGGCGGGGGGAAGAACACTGAAGCTTTCTTT
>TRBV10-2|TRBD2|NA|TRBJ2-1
CASRHLAGVDNEQFF
TGCGCCAGCAGACATCTAGCGGGAGTCGACAATGAGCAGTTCTTC
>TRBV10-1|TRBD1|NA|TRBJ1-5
CASSEGSGGQPQHF
TGCGCCAGCAGTGAGGGTTCAGGGGGCCAGCCCCAGCATTTT
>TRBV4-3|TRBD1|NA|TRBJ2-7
CASSPSVGTALYF
TGCGCCAGCAGCCCAAGCGTTGGGACAGCCCTGTACTTC
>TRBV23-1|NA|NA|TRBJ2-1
CASSQQTNRDNEQFF
TGCGCCAGCAGTCAACAGACCAACAGGGACAATGAGCAGTTCTTC
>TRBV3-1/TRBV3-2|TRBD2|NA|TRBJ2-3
CASSPRLAGGRDTQYF
TGTGCCAGCAGCCCCCGACTAGCGGGGGGACGAGATACGCAGTATTTT
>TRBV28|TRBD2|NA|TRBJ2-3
CASSLTGGTDTQYF
TGTGCCAGCAGTTTAACGGGAGGGACCGATACGCAGTATTTT
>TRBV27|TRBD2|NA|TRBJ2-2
CASSLVGLAANTGELFF
TGTGCCAGCAGTTTGGTTGGACTAGCCGCGAACACCGGGGAGCTGTTTTTT
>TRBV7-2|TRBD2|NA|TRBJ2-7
CASSLIGSGGAGHEQYF
TGTGCCAGCAGCTTAATAGGTAGCGGGGGGGCGGGCCACGAGCAGTACTTC
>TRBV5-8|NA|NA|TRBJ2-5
CASSLARETQYF
TGTGCCAGCAGCTTGGCTCGGGAGACCCAGTACTTC
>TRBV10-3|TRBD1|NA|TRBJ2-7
CAISEGDRGAYEQYF
TGTGCCATCAGTGAGGGGGACAGGGGAGCCTACGAGCAGTACTTC
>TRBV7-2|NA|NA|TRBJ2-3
CASSHPPGERPMDTQYF
TGTGCCAGCAGCCACCCTCCGGGGGAGCGGCCCATGGATACGCAGTATTTT
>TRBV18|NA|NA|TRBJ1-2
CASSPPPGTLYGYTF
TGTGCCAGCTCACCACCACCCGGGACACTCTATGGCTACACCTTC
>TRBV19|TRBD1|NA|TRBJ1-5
CASRGPQGYQPQHF
TGTGCCAGTAGGGGCCCACAGGGGTATCAGCCCCAGCATTTT
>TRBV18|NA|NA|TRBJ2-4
CASSPPSRGEGNIQYF
TGTGCCAGCTCACCACCCTCAAGGGGGGAGGGAAACATTCAGTACTTC
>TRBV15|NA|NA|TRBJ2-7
CATSRQSYEQYF
TGTGCCACAAGTCGACAGTCATACGAGCAGTACTTC
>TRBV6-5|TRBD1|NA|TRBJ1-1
CASSSQTGTPAEAFF
TGTGCCAGCAGTTCCCAGACAGGGACCCCGGCTGAAGCTTTCTTT
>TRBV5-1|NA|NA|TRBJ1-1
CASSFLGEGTEAFF
TGCGCCAGCAGCTTTTTAGGGGAGGGGACTGAAGCTTTCTTT
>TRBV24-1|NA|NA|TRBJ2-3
CATKPGDTDTQYF
TGTGCCACCAAACCGGGGGACACAGATACGCAGTATTTT
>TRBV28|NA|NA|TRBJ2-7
CASSTGDFQYF
TGTGCCAGCAGTACCGGGGACTTCCAGTACTTC
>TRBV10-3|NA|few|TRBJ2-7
CAISELSYEQYF
TGTGCCATCAGTGAGTTATCCTACGAGCAGTACTTC
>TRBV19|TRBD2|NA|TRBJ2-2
CASRFLASGLGGELFF
TGTGCCAGTAGATTCCTGGCTAGCGGGTTAGGCGGGGAGCTGTTTTTT
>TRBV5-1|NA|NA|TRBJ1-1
CASSPWAGMNTEAFF
TGCGCCAGCAGCCCGTGGGCGGGTATGAACACTGAAGCTTTCTTT
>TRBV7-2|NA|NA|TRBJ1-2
CASSYSRGMDNGYTF
TGTGCCAGCAGCTATTCACGGGGAATGGATAATGGCTACACCTTC
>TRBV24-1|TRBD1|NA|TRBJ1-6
CATSDLRQGAGAPLHF
TGTGCCACCAGTGATTTGAGACAGGGGGCTGGGGCACCCCTCCACTTT
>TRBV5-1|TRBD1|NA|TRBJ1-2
CASSLEGAYYGYTF
TGCGCCAGCAGCTTGGAGGGGGCCTACTATGGCTACACCTTC
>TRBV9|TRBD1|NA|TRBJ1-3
CASSAQGAKGNTIYF
TGTGCCAGCAGCGCACAGGGGGCGAAGGGAAACACCATATATTTT